This T cell receptor (beta chain) was recorded in a study of blood T cell repertoires in COVID-19. Overall study context: From T cells, B-cell-depleted T cells, or PBMCs came the material, which was cDNA or gDNA.

Sequencing used immunoSEQ multiplex PCR; TCRdb keeps in-frame clones, though not all of them. The sample holds 210,000 or so clones, around 75% seen once. V was cut by 8 bases and J by 2 bases, with 12 bases left in between. The CDR3 runs to 13 residues. Per germline, CDR1 MDHEN and CDR2 SYDVKM. J is TRBJ1-2 and V is TRBV28, with a weak D call TRBD1 (6 bases). What was sequenced was peripheral blood. The receptor was derived from a human donor in a cohort sampled during active COVID-19. The CDR3 is CASGGQPNYGYTF. DNA of the CDR3: TGTGCCAGCGGTGGACAGCCAAACTATGGCTACACCTTC.